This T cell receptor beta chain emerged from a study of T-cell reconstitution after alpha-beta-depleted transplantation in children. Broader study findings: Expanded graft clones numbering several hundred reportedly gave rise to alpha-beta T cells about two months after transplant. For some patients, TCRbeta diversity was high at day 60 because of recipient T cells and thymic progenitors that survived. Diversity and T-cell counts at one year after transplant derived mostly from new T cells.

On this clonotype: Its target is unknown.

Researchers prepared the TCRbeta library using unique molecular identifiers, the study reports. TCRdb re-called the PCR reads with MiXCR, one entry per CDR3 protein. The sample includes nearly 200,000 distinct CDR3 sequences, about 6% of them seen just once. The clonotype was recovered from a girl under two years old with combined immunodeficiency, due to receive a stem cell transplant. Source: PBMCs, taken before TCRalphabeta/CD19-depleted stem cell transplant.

CDR3 in amino acids: CASSPLEQPNYGYTF. The CDR3 DNA sequence: TGTGCCAGCTCACCACTCGAACAGCCTAACTATGGCTACACCTTC. The chain has TRBV18 and TRBJ1-2; D unresolved. Germline V gene sequence: CDR1 KGHSH, CDR2 LQKENI. This CDR3 comprises 15 residues. The ends were cut back, 1 base at V and 0 bases at J, with 9 bases in the middle.